Following are 25 T cell receptor beta chains from one sample sequenced in a study of OX40 agonist ivuxolimab in advanced cancers. The table came from immunoSEQ multiplex PCR; TCRdb's copy has only in-frame clones and leaves some out. Here the sample spans approximately 28,000 clones, over 60% being singletons. This material consisted of CD4+ or CD8+ T cells sorted from blood, taken in a trial of the OX40 agonist ivuxolimab. All receptors come from an adult with an advanced solid tumor such as melanoma, head and neck, liver or kidney cancer.

Here the CDR3 DNA reads TGTGCCAGCGGCCGGACAGGGGAACTCACAGATACGCAGTATTTT. The encoded protein is CASGRTGELTDTQYF. This chain links TRBV5-6 with TRBJ2-3; 9 bases match TRBD1. This CDR3 spans 15 amino acids. With 7 bases clipped from V and 2 bases from J, the junction kept 8 bases outside the gene matches. Germline-derived CDR1 and CDR2 are SGHDT and YYEEEE. The complete variable domain, with remaining parts taken from reference TRBV5-6 and TRBJ2-3, reads DAGVTQSPTHLIKTRGQQVTLRCSPKSGHDTVSWYQQALGQGPQFIFQYYEEEERQRGNFPDRFSGHQFPNYSSELNVNALLLGDSALYLCASGRTGELTDTQYFGPGTRLTVL.

This clone was observed a handful of times. V and J are TRBV6-5 and TRBJ2-5, with TRBD2 as a possible D gene (5 bases). V lost 4 bases, J lost 4 bases, and 7 bases lay in between. The CDR3 loop spans 12 amino acids. Germline V gene data show CDR1 as MNHEY and CDR2 as SVGAGI. CDR3 DNA sequence: TGTGCCAGCAGTTTTGCGGGAGAGACCCAGTACTTC. Its protein product is CASSFAGETQYF.

The chain's CDR3 is CASSLGGRTGNTIYF. In nucleotides, the CDR3 is TGTGCCAGCAGCTTGGGGGGACGGACTGGAAACACCATATATTTT. The rearrangement uses TRBV5-4 and TRBJ1-3; tentative D call: TRBD1 (5 bases). V was pared by 0 bases and J by 2 bases, with 9 bases between. Germline CDR1 SGHNT, CDR2 YYREEE (reference sequence). The CDR3 is 15 amino acids.

The rearrangement links TRBV19 to TRBJ2-1; 9 bases align to TRBD1. The V gene's germline CDR1 is LNHDA and CDR2 SQIVND (reference sequence). With 4 bases clipped from V and 2 bases from J, the junction kept 6 bases outside the gene matches. This CDR3 contains 16 residues. CDR3 residues: CASSRLRDRAYNEQFF. CDR3 DNA sequence: TGTGCCAGTAGTAGGCTTCGGGACAGGGCCTACAATGAGCAGTTCTTC.

This clone appeared a few times. The J gene is TRBJ2-3, the V gene TRBV7-2; TRBD2 aligns across 13 bases. With 4 bases clipped from V and 1 base from J, the junction kept 2 bases outside the gene matches. The CDR3 sequence is 16 residues long. Per the germline V gene, CDR1 is SGHTA and CDR2 is FQGNSA. The CDR3 sequence: CASSSTSGGRTDTQYF. In nucleotides, the CDR3 is TGTGCCAGCAGCTCGACTAGCGGGGGGCGCACAGATACGCAGTATTTT.

The rearrangement uses TRBV30 and TRBJ1-1, with a weak D call TRBD1 (6 bases). The CDR3 is 10 residues long. Germline loops: CDR1 GTSNPN, CDR2 SVGIG (reference sequence). Trimming stripped 7 bases from V and 9 bases from J, with 12 bases between. Here the CDR3 DNA reads TGTGCCTCAGGGGAGGAACAAGCTTTCTTT. It codes for CASGEEQAFF.

The chain couples TRBV2 to TRBJ2-5; the D gene is possibly TRBD2 (5 bases). Trimming pared 6 bases from V and 1 base from J, leaving 12 bases between. Germline CDR1 is SNHLY and CDR2 is FYNNEI. There are 14 residues in the CDR3. Written as DNA, the CDR3 is TGTGCCAGCAGAAGAACAGCGGCCCAAGAGACCCAGTACTTC. This encodes CASRRTAAQETQYF. Full variable domain (remainder filled in from reference TRBV2 and TRBJ2-5): EPEVTQTPSHQVTQMGQEVILRCVPISNHLYFYWYRQILGQKVEFLVSFYNNEISEKSEIFDDQFSVERPDGSNFTLKIRSTKLEDSAMYFCASRRTAAQETQYFGPGTRLLVL.

The table lists this clone with a count of one. CDR3 sequence: CASSSNSPLHF. The CDR3 DNA is TGTGCCAGCAGTTCTAATTCACCCCTCCACTTT. The rearrangement links TRBV6-5 to TRBJ1-6; D ambiguous. The V end was cut by 4 bases, the J end by 6 bases, with 1 base between. This CDR3 comprises 11 residues. Germline CDR1 reads MNHEY; CDR2 reads SVGAGI.

The rearrangement uses TRBV18 and TRBJ1-6; D ambiguous. Between the trimmed V and J ends, which lost 0 bases and 14 bases, there was a span of 11 bases. CDR3 size: 13 residues. Germline-derived CDR1 and CDR2 are KGHSH and LQKENI. The CDR3 sequence is CASSPPAGSALHF. For the CDR3, the DNA is TGTGCCAGCTCACCACCGGCGGGGTCAGCCCTCCACTTT.

V and J are TRBV7-6 and TRBJ1-5; D is undetermined. V lost 3 bases, J lost 2 bases, and 5 bases lay in between. Germline-derived CDR1 and CDR2 are SGHVS and FNYEAQ. The CDR3 is 13 amino acids. The CDR3, as DNA: TGTGCCAGCAGCTTGAGGGGCAATCAGCCCCAGCATTTT. Its protein is CASSLRGNQPQHF.

This rearrangement joins TRBV7-2 to TRBJ1-5; D gene uncertain. The germline V and J ends were trimmed by 5 bases and 2 bases, with 16 bases remaining between them. Germline V CDR1 and CDR2: SGHTA, FQGNSA. The CDR3 sequence is 16 residues long. CDR3 in amino acids: CASSPESYTGNQPQHF. The CDR3 coding sequence is TGTGCCAGCAGCCCCGAATCCTATACGGGCAATCAGCCCCAGCATTTT.

This CDR3 reads CASSIQQVRDTEAFF. CDR3 nucleotides: TGTGCCAGTAGTATCCAACAGGTTCGGGACACTGAAGCTTTCTTT. The rearrangement joins TRBV19 to TRBJ1-1; weak D call: TRBD1 (5 bases). CDR3 length equals 15 residues. Trimming left V 3 bases short and J 3 bases short, with 14 bases between. Germline V CDR1 and CDR2: LNHDA, SQIVND (reference sequence).

This clone appeared once. The rearrangement uses TRBV5-5 and TRBJ2-1; possible D gene TRBD1, 5 bases. Germline values: CDR1 SGHKS, CDR2 YYEKEE (reference sequence). CDR3 length: 15 residues. The V gene lost 3 bases and the J gene lost 5 bases, with 15 bases spanning the gap. The CDR3 sequence: CASSSKPDNNNEQFF. The CDR3, as DNA: TGTGCCAGCAGCTCTAAACCGGACAACAACAATGAGCAGTTCTTC.

V and J are TRBV13 and TRBJ1-4; 11 nucleotides agree with TRBD1. Germline loops: CDR1 PRHDT, CDR2 FYEKMQ (reference sequence). With V trimmed by 5 bases and J by 4 bases, 9 bases remained unmatched. The CDR3 loop spans 17 amino acids. The CDR3 is CASSRGTGGLFNEKLFF. The CDR3, as DNA: TGTGCCAGCAGCCGGGGGACAGGGGGTTTATTTAATGAAAAACTGTTTTTT.

The rearrangement uses TRBV29-1 and TRBJ2-5, with D possibly matching TRBD1 (5 bases). Germline CDR1 and CDR2: SQVTM and ANQGSEA. Trimming took off 7 bases at V and 5 bases at J, with 8 bases between the two ends. The CDR3 spans 10 residues. This CDR3 reads CSARVETQYF. The CDR3 DNA reads as TGCAGCGCCAGGGTTGAGACCCAGTACTTC.

The chain links TRBV6-5 to TRBJ2-1, with D uncertain. With 6 bases removed from V and 4 bases from J, the gap between germline ends came to 13 bases. The CDR3 has 14 amino acids. The V gene's germline CDR1 is MNHEY and CDR2 SVGAGI. The DNA of the CDR3 is TGTGCCAGCAGATCTACCGGCGATTACAATGAGCAGTTCTTC. As protein: CASRSTGDYNEQFF.

As regards this clone: This sample includes further DNA sequences coding for the same CDR3. The chain joins TRBV18 to TRBJ1-2; unclear D gene. V gave up 3 bases and J gave up 8 bases, with 16 bases separating them. Per germline, CDR1 KGHSH and CDR2 LQKENI. The CDR3 totals 14 residues. CDR3: CASSPPQEQKGYTF. The DNA of the CDR3 is TGTGCCAGCTCACCGCCCCAGGAACAGAAAGGCTACACCTTC.

The gene calls are TRBV9 and TRBJ2-5; 9 nucleotides line up with TRBD1. With 3 bases clipped from V and 4 bases from J, the junction kept 10 bases outside the gene matches. The germline gives CDR1 SGDLS, CDR2 YYNGEE. The CDR3 consists of 16 residues. CDR3 DNA sequence: TGTGCCAGCAGCGGAAGAGCAGGGACAGGGAGAGAGACCCAGTACTTC. This encodes CASSGRAGTGRETQYF. Full variable domain (outside the CDR3, taken from reference TRBV9 and TRBJ2-5): DSGVTQTPKHLITATGQRVTLRCSPRSGDLSVYWYQQSLDQGLQFLIQYYNGEERAKGNILERFSAQQFPDLHSELNLSSLELGDSALYFCASSGRAGTGRETQYFGPGTRLLVL.

Here the CDR3 reads CASSRPVVGNTIYF. CDR3 nucleotides: TGTGCCAGCAGCCGCCCGGTCGTTGGAAACACCATATATTTT. This rearrangement joins TRBV28 to TRBJ1-3; D unresolved. Trimming removed 6 bases at V and 3 bases at J, with 12 bases between. The CDR3 spans 14 residues. Per the germline V gene, CDR1 is MDHEN and CDR2 is SYDVKM.

This clone showed up just once. The gene calls are TRBV15 and TRBJ1-6, with 8 bases that match TRBD1. The CDR3 covers 18 residues. Germline CDR1 LNHNV, CDR2 YYDKDF (reference sequence). V shed 4 bases, J shed 7 bases, and the junction held 15 bases outside the gene matches. Written as DNA, the CDR3 is TGTGCCACCAGCACAGACAGGGGCCCTGGGTATATGAATTCACCCCTCCACTTT. This encodes CATSTDRGPGYMNSPLHF.

The gene calls are TRBV18 and TRBJ1-2, with TRBD1 identical over 8 bases. Trimming at V came to 4 bases and at J to 7 bases, leaving 5 bases not matched to a gene. Germline V gives CDR1 KGHSH, CDR2 LQKENI. The CDR3 runs 13 residues. Here the CDR3 reads CASSLDRDAGYTF. CDR3 sequence (DNA): TGTGCCAGCTCACTGGACAGGGATGCTGGCTACACCTTC.

The chain carries TRBV6-6 and TRBJ1-1, with 9 bases that match TRBD1. The CDR3 covers 12 residues. Germline values: CDR1 MNHNY, CDR2 SVGAGI (reference sequence). J gave up 7 bases and V 6 bases, and 3 bases lay outside the gene matches. DNA of the CDR3: TGTGCCAGCAGCCGGACAGGGGTTGAAGCTTTCTTT. Translation gives CASSRTGVEAFF.

This rearrangement joins TRBV10-3 to TRBJ2-7, with 7 bases lining up with TRBD1. The CDR3 loop spans 12 amino acids. Germline loops: CDR1 ENHRY, CDR2 SYGVKD. Unmatched junction bases numbered 2, after V lost 5 bases and J lost 4 bases. CDR3 residues: CAISKTGYEQYF. CDR3 in DNA: TGTGCCATCAGTAAGACAGGGTACGAGCAGTACTTC.

This clone showed up just once. V gene TRBV5-1 combines with J gene TRBJ1-4, with TRBD1 identical over 9 bases. J gave up 6 bases and V 4 bases, and 7 bases lay outside the gene matches. CDR3 length: 15 residues. Germline loops: CDR1 SGHRS, CDR2 YFSETQ. CDR3 region: CASSTGTGLDEKLFF. The CDR3 DNA reads as TGCGCCAGCAGCACAGGGACAGGGTTGGATGAAAAACTGTTTTTT.

CDR3 bases: TGTGCCAGCACCCCTACCCAGGGGGCAAAAGAGACCCAGTACTTC. This translates into CASTPTQGAKETQYF. The chain joins TRBV7-9 to TRBJ2-5; 8 nucleotides agree with TRBD1. The trim removed 7 bases at V and 3 bases at J, leaving 10 bases unmatched. The CDR3 is 15 amino acids. Germline V CDR1 and CDR2: SEHNR, FQNEAQ (reference sequence). The whole variable domain, filled in from reference TRBV7-9 and TRBJ2-5, reads DTGVSQNPRHKITKRGQNVTFRCDPISEHNRLYWYRQTLGQGPEFLTYFQNEAQLEKSRLLSDRFSAERPKGSFSTLEIQRTEQGDSAMYLCASTPTQGAKETQYFGPGTRLLVL.